The source of this TCR beta chain is a study of blood T cell repertoires in COVID-19. Sequencing was performed with immunoSEQ multiplex PCR; in TCRdb, only in-frame clones are kept and a portion is missing. This table holds about 170,000 clones, about 83% found once. V lost 4 bases and J lost 0, with 10 bases in between. Looked up from germline, CDR1 is KGHSH and CDR2 is LQKENI. The CDR3 runs to 16 residues. Participant-given clinical history determined each cohort assignment. The sample was PBMCs or T cells enriched from blood (not recorded which). This TCR derives from a woman in her forties or fifties in a cohort exposed to, infected with or recovered from COVID-19 (not recorded which). J is TRBJ1-6 and V is TRBV18, with unresolved D. CDR3 DNA sequence: TGTGCCAGCTCACGCGAGGCGAGCTCCTATAATTCACCCCTCCACTTT. Protein sequence: CASSREASSYNSPLHF.